Below are 12 T cell receptor beta chains sequenced from a single sample in a study of blood T cell repertoires in COVID-19. The assay was immunoSEQ multiplex PCR, and TCRdb's table has in-frame clones only and misses some. The data show about 68,000 clones, roughly nine tenths seen once. Sequencing used peripheral blood. All receptors come from a man aged 45 to 65 with acute or convalescent COVID-19.

The rearrangement uses TRBV4-2 and TRBJ2-5; a possible D gene is TRBD1 (6 bases). CDR1 is LGHNA, CDR2 YNFKEQ, per germline. V lost 2 bases, J lost 4 bases, and 17 bases lay in between. CDR3 length: 16 amino acids. CDR3 sequence (DNA): TGTGCCAGCAGCCAAAAAGGGGCAGGGGAAGTAGAGACCCAGTACTTC. It is translated as CASSQKGAGEVETQYF.

The chain uses TRBV10-3 and TRBJ1-2; no definite D call. This CDR3 contains 12 residues. V lost 3 bases and J lost 3, with 5 bases in between. The germline CDR1 and CDR2 sequences are ENHRY and SYGVKD. The CDR3 loop is CAISDQDYGYTF. CDR3 in DNA: TGTGCCATCAGTGACCAGGACTATGGCTACACCTTC.

The CDR3 loop reads CASTKMGGVNTEAFF. CDR3 DNA sequence: TGTGCCAGCACCAAGATGGGGGGGGTGAACACTGAAGCTTTCTTT. J is TRBJ1-1 and V is TRBV6-5; a weak D match, TRBD1 (5 bases). Trimming removed 7 bases at V and 0 bases at J, with 15 bases between. From germline, CDR1 is MNHEY and CDR2 SVGAGI. The CDR3 extends over 15 amino acids.

The chain has TRBV3-1 (or the pseudogene TRBV3-2) and TRBJ1-2; 9 bases match TRBD1. CDR1 is LGHDT and CDR2 is YNNKEL in the germline V gene (reference sequence). The CDR3 spans 15 residues. With 1 base clipped from V and 5 bases from J, the junction kept 5 bases outside the gene matches. The CDR3, as DNA: TGTGCCAGCAGCCAAGGGCCGACAGGGGGATATGGCTACACCTTC. Translation: CASSQGPTGGYGYTF.

CDR3 coding DNA: TGTGCAAGTCGCGGAGAGGGACAGGGAACTTCCACAGATACGCAGTATTTT. It yields the protein CASRGEGQGTSTDTQYF. The V gene is TRBV12-2, the J gene TRBJ2-3; no DNA check was done on the table's D call, TRBD1. TRBV12-2 is given as a pseudogene. This CDR3 spans 17 amino acids.

This clone has just a few counts. The V call is TRBV7-3, the J call TRBJ2-2; D gene ambiguous. The CDR3 contains 13 residues. Germline V gene data show CDR1 as SGHTA and CDR2 as FQGTGA. Trimming removed 5 bases at V and 4 bases at J, with 8 bases between. CDR3 DNA: TGTGCCAGCAGCCCCATTGTCACCGGGGAGCTGTTTTTT. Protein product: CASSPIVTGELFF.

The rearrangement uses TRBV4-1 and TRBJ1-5, with D hard to call. This CDR3 comprises 16 residues. Germline V gene sequence: CDR1 MGHRA, CDR2 YSYEKL. V was pared by 7 bases and J by 3 bases, with 19 bases between. This CDR3 reads CASTPQAEGLNQPQHF. The DNA for the CDR3 is TGCGCCAGCACCCCTCAGGCGGAAGGACTCAATCAGCCCCAGCATTTT.

The chain combines TRBV9 with TRBJ2-5; 9 nucleotides agree with TRBD2. Germline CDR1 and CDR2: SGDLS and YYNGEE. There are 16 residues in the CDR3. V trimming: 0 bases; J trimming: 4 bases; junction bases outside the gene matches: 7. In nucleotides, the CDR3 is TGTGCCAGCAGCGTAGTTTCAGCGGGAGGCGGAGAGACCCAGTACTTC. This codes for CASSVVSAGGGETQYF.

The rearrangement joins TRBV6-2 or TRBV6-3 to TRBJ1-5; the D is unclear. The CDR3 is 16 amino acids. Per germline, CDR1 MNHEY and CDR2 SVGEGT. Between the trimmed V and J ends, which lost 2 bases and 3 bases, there was a span of 14 bases. CDR3 loop: CASSYLFAGINQPQHF. CDR3 nucleotide sequence: TGTGCCAGCAGTTACCTGTTCGCAGGAATCAATCAGCCCCAGCATTTT.

The V and J genes are TRBV24-1 and TRBJ2-2; D gene uncertain. From germline, CDR1 is KGHDR and CDR2 SFDVKD. V dropped 6 bases and J dropped 6 bases, with 10 bases sitting between them. The CDR3 runs to 13 residues. This CDR3 is CATSSAGPGELFF. CDR3 sequence (DNA): TGTGCCACCAGTTCCGCAGGTCCCGGGGAGCTGTTTTTT.

The chain links TRBV18 to TRBJ2-1; 7 nucleotides match TRBD2. This CDR3 has 16 amino acids. With V trimmed by 3 bases and J by 3 bases, 8 bases remained unmatched. Germline CDR1 is KGHSH and CDR2 is LQKENI. The CDR3 DNA follows: TGTGCCAGCTCACCCCGGGGAGGGGAAGGCTACAATGAGCAGTTCTTC. Encoded protein: CASSPRGGEGYNEQFF.

The DNA of the CDR3 is TGTGCCAGCTCACCAGGTTCACAGGGGGTTAAATACGAGCAGTACGTC. Translation: CASSPGSQGVKYEQYV. The gene calls are TRBV18 and TRBJ2-7, with 8 nucleotides matching TRBD1. Germline loops: CDR1 KGHSH, CDR2 LQKENI. This CDR3 contains 16 residues. V lost 2 bases, J lost 4 bases, and 10 bases stayed unmatched.